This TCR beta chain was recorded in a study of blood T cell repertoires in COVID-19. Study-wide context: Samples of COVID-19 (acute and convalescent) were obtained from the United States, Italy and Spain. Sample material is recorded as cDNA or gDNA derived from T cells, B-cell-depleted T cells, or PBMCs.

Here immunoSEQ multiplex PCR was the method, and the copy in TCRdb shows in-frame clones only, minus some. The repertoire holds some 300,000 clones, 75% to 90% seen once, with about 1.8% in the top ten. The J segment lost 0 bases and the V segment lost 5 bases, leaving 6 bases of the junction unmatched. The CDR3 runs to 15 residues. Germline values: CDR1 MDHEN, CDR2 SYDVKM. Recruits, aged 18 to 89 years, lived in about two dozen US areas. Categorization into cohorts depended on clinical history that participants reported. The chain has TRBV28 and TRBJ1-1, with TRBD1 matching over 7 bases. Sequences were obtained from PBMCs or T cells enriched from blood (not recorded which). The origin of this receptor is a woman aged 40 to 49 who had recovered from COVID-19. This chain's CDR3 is CASSVTGYMNTEAFF. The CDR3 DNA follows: TGTGCCAGCAGTGTGACAGGGTACATGAACACTGAAGCTTTCTTT.